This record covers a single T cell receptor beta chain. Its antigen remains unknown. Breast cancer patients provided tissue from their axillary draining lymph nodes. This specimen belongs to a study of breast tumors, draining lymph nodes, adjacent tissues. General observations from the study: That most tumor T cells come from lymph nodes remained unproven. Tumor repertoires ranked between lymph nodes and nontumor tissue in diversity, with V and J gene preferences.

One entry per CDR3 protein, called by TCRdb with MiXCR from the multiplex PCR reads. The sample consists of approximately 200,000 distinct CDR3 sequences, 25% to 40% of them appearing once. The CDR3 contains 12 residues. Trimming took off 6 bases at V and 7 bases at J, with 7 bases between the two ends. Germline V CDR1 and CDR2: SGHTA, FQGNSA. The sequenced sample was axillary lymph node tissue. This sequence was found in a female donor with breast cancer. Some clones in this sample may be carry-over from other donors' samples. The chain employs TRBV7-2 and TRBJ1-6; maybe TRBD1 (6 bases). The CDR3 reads CASSTGNSPLHF. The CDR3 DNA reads TGTGCCAGCAGTACAGGGAATTCACCCCTCCACTTT.